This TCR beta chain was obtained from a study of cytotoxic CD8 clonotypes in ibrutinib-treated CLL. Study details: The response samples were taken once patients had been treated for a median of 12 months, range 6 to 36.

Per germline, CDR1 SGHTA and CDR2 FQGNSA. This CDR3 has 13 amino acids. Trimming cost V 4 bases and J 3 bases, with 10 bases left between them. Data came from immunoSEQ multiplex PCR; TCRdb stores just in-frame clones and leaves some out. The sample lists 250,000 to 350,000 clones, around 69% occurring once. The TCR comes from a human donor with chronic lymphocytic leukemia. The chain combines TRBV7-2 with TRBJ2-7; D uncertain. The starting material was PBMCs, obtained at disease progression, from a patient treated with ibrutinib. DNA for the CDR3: TGTGCCAGCAGCTCCTCCGGCCACTACGAGCAGTACTTC. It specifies CASSSSGHYEQYF.